This TCR beta chain was sequenced during a study of regulatory T cells in long-lasting Graves disease. This clonotype was picked up many times. To make TCR beta libraries, researchers used iRepertoire HTBI primers and Arm-PCR of CDR3 regions. TCRdb reprocessed the multiplex PCR reads via MiXCR and lists one record per CDR3 protein. Among a few hundred thousand distinct CDR3 sequences listed, around 17% were seen once. Documented time point: newly diagnosed GD, antithyroid drugs for less than 3 months. Researchers made the TCR library from RNA that was extracted from PBMCs. V lost 8 bases, J lost 5 bases, and 15 bases lay in between. Per germline, CDR1 LGHDT and CDR2 YNNKEL (reference sequence). This CDR3 region has 13 residues. The same specimen was also included in a second study, on T cells in Graves' hyperthyroidism and ophthalmopathy.

The source material was peripheral blood mononuclear cells (PBMCs), sampled at new diagnosis, from a patient treated with antithyroid drugs. This receptor was obtained from a man aged 35-49 years with Graves disease. The chain carries TRBV3-1 and TRBJ2-5; D is possibly TRBD2 (5 bases). This chain's CDR3 is CASGPRGSETQYF. The CDR3 DNA is TGTGCCAGCGGCCCGCGAGGGAGTGAGACCCAGTACTTC.